This T cell receptor beta chain emerged from a study of blood T cell repertoires in COVID-19. Across the whole study: From the United States, Italy and Spain came samples of acute and convalescent COVID-19. The cDNA or gDNA used as material had been derived from T cells, B-cell-depleted T cells, or PBMCs.

This clone was seen just once. CDR3 length: 15 residues. V gave up 2 bases and J gave up 4 bases, with 14 bases separating them. The germline gives CDR1 MNHNS, CDR2 SASEGT. Original data processing: Counts of nucleated cells, estimated from reference gene primer amplification, were obtained. Libraries were prepared by immunoSEQ multiplex PCR; TCRdb keeps only in-frame clonotypes and omits some of them. V and J calls and clone size are copied from that table; D and trimming were computed from the DNA. This table holds approximately 23,000 clones, roughly 91% found once. This TCR was recovered from a man aged 70 or older with acute or convalescent COVID-19. This rearrangement joins TRBV6-1 to TRBJ1-1; the D gene is possibly TRBD1 (6 bases). The sample taken for sequencing was peripheral blood. The CDR3 loop is CASSERGRGATEAFF. CDR3 nucleotides: TGTGCCAGCAGTGAAAGGGGGAGAGGGGCCACTGAAGCTTTCTTT.